This T cell receptor (beta chain) is drawn from a study of T cells in Graves' hyperthyroidism and ophthalmopathy (dated by TCRdb to the late 2010s). With respect to the entire study: Peripheral blood samples were taken at the time of initial diagnosis, prior to any treatment. Following sampling, methimazole starting at 30 mg daily was given to hyperthyroidism patients, and high-dose intravenous methylprednisolone was given to ophthalmopathy patients. The 100 or so discovery patients were divided at random into training and test sets in a 7:3 ratio. TCR Vbeta CDR3 sequencing of 135 peripheral blood samples (over 40 ophthalmopathy, over 70 hyperthyroidism and approximately 17 progressor patients) is reported in the paper. Prospective prediction of ophthalmopathy was tested in an independent validation cohort consisting of about 19 hyperthyroidism patients and some 17 patients who later progressed to ophthalmopathy. TCR V-J signatures able to tell the groups apart were searched for in a discovery cohort of 90 to 100 patients, of whom 43 had Graves' ophthalmopathy and 55 to 60 had stable Graves' hyperthyroidism. In addition, the study compared T-cell repertoires in thyroid tissue and in blood from over 5 Graves' hyperthyroidism patients. Broader findings and caveats from the paper: Most expanded thyroid clonotypes (frequency above 0.001) were also detected in blood, suggesting blood repertoires may reflect thyroid immune responses. In cross-validation, a model built on a 13 V-J signature told ophthalmopathy apart from stable hyperthyroidism with 87.88% sensitivity and 81% to 82% specificity, and in testing the same model reached 80%/75%. During validation, the model predicted progression to ophthalmopathy a median of roughly 7.1 months ahead of onset, with almost 71% sensitivity and 72% to 85% specificity. No statistical method was used to set the sample size in advance, and investigators knew the group allocation.

The CDR3 numbers 13 residues from cysteine through phenylalanine. Only the CDR3 DNA stays, 39 bases, in frame from base 1. V loses 1 base of germline sequence and J loses 0 bases, and the interval between the two ends is 3 bases. CDR1 and CDR2 (LNHDA, SQIVND) derive from the germline V gene (reference sequence). In the case of this clonotype: Its cognate antigen has yet to be identified. The input lacks base qualities; no much larger clone sits a single base away.

The TCR beta CDR3 regions were amplified from the RNA transcripts. A first-round RT-PCR of the TCR CDR3 used the HTBI primer set with the Qiagen OneStep RT-PCR kit. A second multiplex PCR round built the libraries, followed by size selection and purification. Paired-end sequencing of the libraries was performed with 100 bp reads on an Illumina HiSeq2000. The authors' analysis ran thus. SOAPnuke was used to process the raw data, with reads discarded if the reads contained adapters or uncalled bases, had a mean Phred below 15, or lacked an exact constant-primer or identifier match. High-quality paired reads were merged with COPE v1.2.5, and unique nucleotide sequences were defined as clonotypes. Clonotypes were aligned to IMGT TRBV, TRBD and TRBJ reference segments using MiTCR v1.1. The analysis was restricted to V-J combinations with a frequency above 0.0001, which together covered 99.2% of the repertoires. The TCS score was defined as the ratio of F50 (clonal expansion) to E x V (chaos), calculated using BLOSUM62-based TCRdist between CDR3 peptides within each V-J. Welch's t-statistics and random forest reduced several hundred V-J features to about 12, which were used in a naive Bayes classifier (R e1071). TCRdb trimmed public reads at Q25 via fastp, called clones via MiXCR and kept in-frame beta chains. Rows merge per CDR3 protein into single entries with the most common DNA and genes. These V and J calls derive from TCRdb rather than the authors' analysis. The table for this sample lists under 450,000 distinct CDR3 sequences; more than 15% of them were counted only once. In total, the top ten clones hold over 12% of the sample.

Stable Graves' hyperthyroidism was defined as no progression to ophthalmopathy during 18 months of follow-up. Hyperthyroidism patients were newly diagnosed, with disease duration under 2 months, and aged 18 to 65 years. Patients with uncontrolled infections, other autoimmune diseases, pregnancy or lactation were excluded. Diagnoses were established on the basis of clinical symptoms, serum thyroxine and TRAb, thyroid ultrasound, and orbital computed tomography. Ficoll-Paque density gradient centrifugation was used to isolate PBMCs from approximately 11 ml of fresh peripheral blood. Trizol reagent was used to extract total RNA, and RNA quality was then checked on an Agilent 2100 Bioanalyzer.

The sequence was obtained from a woman between 18 and 29 years old with Graves' hyperthyroidism. What was sequenced was blood. The V and J segments used are TRBV19 and TRBJ2-5; the D gene assignment is ambiguous. The nucleotide sequence is TGTGCCAGTAGTATAGCATACCAAGAGACCCAGTACTTC. Translated, this gives CASSIAYQETQYF. With all but the CDR3 taken from the reference TRBV19 and TRBJ2-5 genes, the full variable domain is: DGGITQSPKYLFRKEGQNVTLSCEQNLNHDAMYWYRQDPGQGLRLIYYSQIVNDFQKGDIAEGYSVSREKKESFPLTVTSAQKNPTAFYLCASSIAYQETQYFGPGTRLLVL.